Below, one TCR beta chain is given with its context. The antigen is not known. Trimming cost V 5 bases and J 2 bases; bases outside gene matches: 3. The germline gives CDR1 SGHTA, CDR2 FQGNSA. The CDR3 is 14 amino acids. TCRdb independently ran MiXCR on the reads; one entry per CDR3 protein. Among roughly 990,000 distinct CDR3 sequences listed, 31% were seen once. This entry is derived from a study of T cell repertoires in cytomegalovirus infection. Study summary: Researchers turned to recently identified HLA-C-restricted CMV epitopes as well as well-studied HLA-B-restricted ones. Public signatures in TCR beta pointed to CMV infection and matching HLA type. Study-wide results and limits: The cumulative frequency of public TCR beta families distinguished individuals who carried CMV together with the relevant HLA.

The TCR was taken from a human donor in good health (CMV status not recorded). Some clones in this sample may be carry-over from other donors' samples. The chain employs TRBV7-2 and TRBJ1-2; 9 bases match TRBD1. This specimen was cultured CD8+ T cells from PBMCs, taken from culture after CMV antigen stimulation. The CDR3 bases are TGTGCCAGCAGCCATACAGGGGGCAACTATGGCTACACCTTC. This encodes CASSHTGGNYGYTF.